These 8 T cell receptor beta chains were sequenced from one sample in a study of blood T cell repertoires in COVID-19. The method was immunoSEQ multiplex PCR; TCRdb's version includes in-frame clones alone and lacks a portion of them. The table shows approximately 230,000 clones, with just under 85% occurring only once. Sequencing was performed on PBMCs or T cells enriched from blood (not recorded which). These receptors came from a man aged 40-50 years who had recovered from COVID-19.

V and J are TRBV7-9 and TRBJ2-1, with 7 nucleotides matching TRBD2. CDR1 is SEHNR and CDR2 is FQNEAQ in the germline V gene (reference sequence). V was pared by 4 bases and J by 8 bases, with 11 bases of the junction left unmatched. The CDR3 sequence is 15 residues long. DNA for the CDR3: TGTGCCAGCAGCTCCACTAGAGCGGGGTTAGATGAGCAGTTCTTC. Its protein is CASSSTRAGLDEQFF.

The V call is TRBV5-6, the J call TRBJ2-5; TRBD1 agrees at 8 bases. CDR1 is SGHDT and CDR2 is YYEEEE in the germline V gene. The junction had 6 bases not matched to a gene; V was cut back by 3 bases and J by 5 bases. The CDR3 loop spans 14 amino acids. The CDR3 region is CASSYGQGWETQYF. The CDR3 nucleotides read TGTGCCAGCAGCTACGGACAGGGATGGGAGACCCAGTACTTC.

The chain joins TRBV11-2 to TRBJ1-3; 7 nucleotides match TRBD1. The CDR3 is made up of 17 amino acids. Germline CDR1 and CDR2: SGHAT and FQNNGV. Trimming cost V 3 bases and J 5 bases; bases outside gene matches: 13. This CDR3 reads CASSLISIGGVRNTIYF. The CDR3, as DNA: TGTGCCAGCAGCTTGATTTCGATAGGGGGCGTTAGAAACACCATATATTTT.

J is TRBJ2-1 and V is TRBV3-1 (or the pseudogene TRBV3-2), with D tentatively TRBD2 (5 bases). Germline V lookup: CDR1 LGHDT, CDR2 YNNKEL (reference sequence). Trimming took off 1 base at V and 6 bases at J, with 10 bases between the two ends. This CDR3 is built from 14 residues. CDR3 amino acids: CASSQVPGSNEQFF. The CDR3 region has the DNA TGTGCCAGCAGCCAAGTTCCGGGAAGCAATGAGCAGTTCTTC.

This chain links TRBV19 with TRBJ1-6; maybe TRBD1 (5 bases). V dropped 2 bases and J dropped 0 bases, with 8 bases sitting between them. The CDR3 has 16 amino acids. Germline CDR1 and CDR2: LNHDA and SQIVND (reference sequence). The CDR3 bases are TGTGCCAGTAGTATATCAGGGTCCTCCTATAATTCACCCCTCCACTTT. Protein product: CASSISGSSYNSPLHF. Supplemented by reference TRBV19 and TRBJ1-6, the full variable domain reads DGGITQSPKYLFRKEGQNVTLSCEQNLNHDAMYWYRQDPGQGLRLIYYSQIVNDFQKGDIAEGYSVSREKKESFPLTVTSAQKNPTAFYLCASSISGSSYNSPLHFGNGTRLTVT.

This CDR3 is CASSLYPGKAYNEQFF. For the CDR3, the DNA is TGTGCCAGCAGCTTATACCCGGGGAAGGCGTACAATGAGCAGTTCTTC. This chain uses TRBV7-8 with TRBJ2-1; tentative D call: TRBD2 (5 bases). Germline CDR1 is SGHVS and CDR2 is FQNEAQ. Trimming removed 2 bases from V and 4 bases from J, with 15 bases in between. The length of the CDR3 is 16 residues.

This clone was recorded once. The chain combines TRBV10-3 with TRBJ2-7; D uncertain. The CDR3 extends over 11 amino acids. Germline lookup yields CDR1 ENHRY and CDR2 SYGVKD. The V and J ends lost 3 bases and 4 bases respectively, with 4 bases between them. CDR3 coding DNA: TGTGCCATCAGTGACCCGTACGAGCAGTACTTC. This translates into CAISDPYEQYF.

The rearrangement uses TRBV27 and TRBJ2-2; TRBD1 matches at 7 bases. Germline V lookup: CDR1 MNHEY, CDR2 SMNVEV (reference sequence). CDR3 size: 19 residues. V shed 3 bases, J shed 2 bases, and the junction held 15 bases outside the gene matches. The CDR3 loop is CASSFRRQGQGANTGELFF. CDR3 bases: TGTGCCAGCAGTTTCCGTCGACAGGGTCAAGGGGCTAACACCGGGGAGCTGTTTTTT.